This TCR beta chain was captured in a study of cytomegalovirus exposure and HLA in healthy donors. J lost 4 bases, V lost 8 bases, and 12 bases had no gene match. The CDR3 contains 15 residues. CDR1 is GTSNPN and CDR2 is SVGIG in the germline V gene (reference sequence). Produced via immunoSEQ multiplex PCR; TCRdb's table is partial and in-frame only. The sample includes 70,000 or so clones, around 94% of them seen just once. Source material: PBMCs. This chain connects TRBV30 to TRBJ2-5, with 11 positions matching TRBD2. The receptor was derived from a woman aged 18-29 years in good health and CMV-seropositive. CDR3 loop: CAGNNGLAGRETQYF. The CDR3 bases are TGTGCCGGAAACAACGGACTAGCGGGCCGAGAGACCCAGTACTTC.